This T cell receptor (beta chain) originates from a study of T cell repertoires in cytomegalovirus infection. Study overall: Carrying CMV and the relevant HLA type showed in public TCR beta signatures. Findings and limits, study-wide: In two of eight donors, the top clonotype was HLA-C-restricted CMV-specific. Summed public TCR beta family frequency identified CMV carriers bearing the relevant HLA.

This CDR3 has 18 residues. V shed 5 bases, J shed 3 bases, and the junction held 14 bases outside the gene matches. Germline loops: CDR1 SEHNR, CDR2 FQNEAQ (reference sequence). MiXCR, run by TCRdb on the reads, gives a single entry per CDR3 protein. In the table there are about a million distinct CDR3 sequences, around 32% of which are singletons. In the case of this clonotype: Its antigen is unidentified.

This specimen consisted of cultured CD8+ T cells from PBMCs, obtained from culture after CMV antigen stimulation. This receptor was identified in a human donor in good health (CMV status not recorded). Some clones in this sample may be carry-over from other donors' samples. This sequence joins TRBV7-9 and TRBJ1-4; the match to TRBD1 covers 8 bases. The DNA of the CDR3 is TGTGCCAGCAGCCTCTGGGACAGGCGCTCCGTGGCTAATGAAAAACTGTTTTTT. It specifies CASSLWDRRSVANEKLFF.